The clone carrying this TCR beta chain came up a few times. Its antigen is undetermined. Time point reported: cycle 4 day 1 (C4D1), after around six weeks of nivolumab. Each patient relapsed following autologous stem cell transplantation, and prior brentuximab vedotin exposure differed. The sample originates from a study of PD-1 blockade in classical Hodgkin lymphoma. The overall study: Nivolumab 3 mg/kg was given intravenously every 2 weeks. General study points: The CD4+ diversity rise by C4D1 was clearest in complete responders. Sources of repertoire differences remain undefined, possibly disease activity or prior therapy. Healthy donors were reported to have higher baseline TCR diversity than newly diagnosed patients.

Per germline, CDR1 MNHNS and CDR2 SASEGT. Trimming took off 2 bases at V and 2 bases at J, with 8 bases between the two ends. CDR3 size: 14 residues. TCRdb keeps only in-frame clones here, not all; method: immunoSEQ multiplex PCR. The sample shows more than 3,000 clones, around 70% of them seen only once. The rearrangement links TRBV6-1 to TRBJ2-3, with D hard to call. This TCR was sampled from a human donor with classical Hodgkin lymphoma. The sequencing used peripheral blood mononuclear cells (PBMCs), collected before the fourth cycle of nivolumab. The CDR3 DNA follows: TGTGCCAGCAGTGAACCACGGGTCACAGATACGCAGTATTTT. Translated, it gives CASSEPRVTDTQYF.